This TCR beta chain derives from a study of tumor-infiltrating lymphocytes in primary liver carcinoma. The study's findings and limits: Paired tumor-adjacent and tumor-blood samples overlapped less than tumor region pairs did. The study found only about 7.5-25% of top clones in all five tumor regions.

Synthesis of TCR beta cDNA was carried out from around 540 ng total RNA with a constant-region primer. Libraries for TCR beta were built through three nested multiplex PCR rounds, which together made up a slightly modified ARM-PCR procedure. It was with TRBV1-TRBV30 forward primers and a C-beta reverse primer that the first two PCR rounds were run, at approximately 10 cycles each. In TCRdb, the multiplex PCR reads were re-called with MiXCR into one record per CDR3 protein. The sample includes approximately 73,000 distinct CDR3 sequences, 71% of them seen just once. From unsorted bulk tissue weighing roughly 17-31 mg, DNA and RNA were co-extracted. Every tumor yielded five separate sampled regions. With regard to this clonotype: Its cognate antigen is unknown. One end of the junction does not line up with germline, which may come from a read error.

Germline lookup yields CDR1 KGHSH and CDR2 LQKENI. This CDR3 region has 16 residues. V usage is TRBV18 and J usage is TRBJ1-1; maybe TRBD1 (6 bases). This clonotype originated in a woman aged 55-69 years with primary liver carcinoma and hepatitis B virus infection. The sequenced sample consisted of liver tumor tissue from sampling region 4. Subset described: tumor region T4, right-lateral pole. The CDR3 is CTSSPPRRTVNTEAFF. DNA of the CDR3: TGTACCAGCTCACCACCTCGTAGGACAGTGAACACTGAAGCTTTCTTT.